This T cell receptor (beta chain) was captured in a study of cytomegalovirus exposure and HLA in healthy donors. Study-wide results and caveats: Analysis was carried out at a later point, and it linked a missense DCLRE1C variant to TCR beta V- and J-gene trimming. Per published accounts, TCR beta sequences correctly predicted the HLA-A and HLA-B alleles of most subjects. A previous analysis found most TCR beta V segments productive roughly 87% or roughly 30% of the time.

The V gene lost 5 bases and the J gene lost 4 bases, with 11 bases spanning the gap. Looked up from germline, CDR1 is KGHSH and CDR2 is LQKENI. There are 13 residues in the CDR3. PCR involved 60 Vbeta and 13 Jbeta primers. The method was immunoSEQ multiplex PCR; TCRdb's version includes in-frame clones alone and lacks a portion of them. The data hold about 84,000 clones, with around 80% observed a single time. As for this clone: Its target is not known.

The chain combines TRBV18 with TRBJ1-1; weak D call: TRBD1 (5 bases). The receptor's source is a male donor in good health and CMV-seropositive. The sequencing input was PBMCs. Written as DNA, the CDR3 is TGTGCCAGCTCAAGTGCCCAGGGCACTGAAGCTTTCTTT. Protein sequence: CASSSAQGTEAFF.